Sequencing of this TCR beta chain was carried out in a study of technical replicates of blood from several donors. Germline CDR1 SQVTM, CDR2 ANQGSEA. The CDR3 length is 14 residues. Trimming removed 0 bases at V and 9 bases at J, with 15 bases between. The table came from immunoSEQ multiplex PCR; TCRdb's copy has only in-frame clones and leaves some out. The table lists 58,000 or so clones, about 90% of them singletons. V usage is TRBV29-1 and J usage is TRBJ1-5; no definite D call. The origin of this receptor is a human donor in good health. Some clones in this sample may be carry-over from other donors' samples. The specimen was PBMCs. The CDR3 is CSVEESGGRGPQHF. For the CDR3, the DNA is TGCAGCGTTGAAGAGTCCGGTGGCCGGGGGCCCCAGCATTTT.